The clone carrying this T cell receptor (beta chain) was seen only a few times. TCRdb re-derived calls from the 5' RACE reads in MiXCR, one entry per CDR3 protein. The sample contains approximately 100,000 distinct CDR3 sequences, around 17% of which appear only once. This specimen comes from a study of T cells of healthy individuals. Germline-derived CDR1 and CDR2 are LNHDA and SQIVND (reference sequence). The CDR3 contains 13 residues. Trimming took off 0 bases at V and 9 bases at J, with 9 bases between the two ends. This sequence originates from a human donor in good health. The rearrangement links TRBV19 to TRBJ2-1; D is undetermined. The CDR3 protein is CASSIDPDLEQFF. The CDR3 bases are TGTGCCAGTAGTATAGATCCGGACCTTGAGCAGTTCTTC. Variable domain in full (rest from reference TRBV19 and TRBJ2-1): DGGITQSPKYLFRKEGQNVTLSCEQNLNHDAMYWYRQDPGQGLRLIYYSQIVNDFQKGDIAEGYSVSREKKESFPLTVTSAQKNPTAFYLCASSIDPDLEQFFGPGTRLTVL.